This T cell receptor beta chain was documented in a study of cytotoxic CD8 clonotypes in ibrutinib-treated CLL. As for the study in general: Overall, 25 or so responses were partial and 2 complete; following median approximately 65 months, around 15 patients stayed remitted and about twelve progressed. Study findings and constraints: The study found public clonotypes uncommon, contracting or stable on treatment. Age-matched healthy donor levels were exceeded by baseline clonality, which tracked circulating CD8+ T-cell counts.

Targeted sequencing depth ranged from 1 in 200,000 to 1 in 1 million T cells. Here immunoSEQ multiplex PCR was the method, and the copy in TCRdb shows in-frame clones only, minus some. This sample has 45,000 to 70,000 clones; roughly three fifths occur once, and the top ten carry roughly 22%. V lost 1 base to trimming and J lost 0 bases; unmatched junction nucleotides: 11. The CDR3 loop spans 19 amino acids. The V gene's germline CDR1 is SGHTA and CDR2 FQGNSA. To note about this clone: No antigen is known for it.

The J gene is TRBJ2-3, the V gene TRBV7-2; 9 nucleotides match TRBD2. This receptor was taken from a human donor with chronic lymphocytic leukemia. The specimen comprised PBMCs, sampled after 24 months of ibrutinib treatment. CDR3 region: CASSLVAGALLTSTDTQYF. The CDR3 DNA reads TGTGCCAGCAGCTTAGTAGCGGGAGCCCTACTCACTAGCACAGATACGCAGTATTTT.